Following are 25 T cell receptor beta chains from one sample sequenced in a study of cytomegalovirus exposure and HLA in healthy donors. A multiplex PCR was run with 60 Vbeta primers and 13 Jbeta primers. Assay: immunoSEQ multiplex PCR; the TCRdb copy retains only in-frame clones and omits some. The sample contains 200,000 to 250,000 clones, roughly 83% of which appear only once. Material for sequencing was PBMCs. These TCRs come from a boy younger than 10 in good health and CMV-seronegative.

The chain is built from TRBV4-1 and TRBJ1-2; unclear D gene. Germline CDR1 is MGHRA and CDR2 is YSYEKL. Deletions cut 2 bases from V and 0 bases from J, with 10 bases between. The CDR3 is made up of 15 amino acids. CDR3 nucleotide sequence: TGCGCCAGCAGCCAACCCCGGGAAGCTAACTATGGCTACACCTTC. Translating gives CASSQPREANYGYTF.

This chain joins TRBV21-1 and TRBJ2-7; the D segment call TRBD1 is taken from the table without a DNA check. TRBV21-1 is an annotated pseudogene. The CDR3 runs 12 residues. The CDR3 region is CAGGTEAYEQYF. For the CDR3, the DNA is TGTGCCGGGGGGACAGAGGCCTACGAGCAGTACTTC.

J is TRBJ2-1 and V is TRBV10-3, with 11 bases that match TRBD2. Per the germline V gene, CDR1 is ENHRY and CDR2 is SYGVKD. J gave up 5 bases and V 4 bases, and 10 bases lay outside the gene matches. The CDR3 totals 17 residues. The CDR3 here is CAISAYSGGGVNNEQFF. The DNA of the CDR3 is TGTGCCATCAGTGCCTATAGCGGGGGGGGAGTGAACAATGAGCAGTTCTTC.

The CDR3 DNA follows: TGTGCCAGCAGCCCCTATAACAATGAGCAGTTCTTC. Protein product: CASSPYNNEQFF. This chain connects TRBV7-2 to TRBJ2-1; D unclear. CDR3 length: 12 amino acids. Germline CDR1 SGHTA, CDR2 FQGNSA. Trimming cost V 5 bases and J 5 bases, with 7 bases left between them.

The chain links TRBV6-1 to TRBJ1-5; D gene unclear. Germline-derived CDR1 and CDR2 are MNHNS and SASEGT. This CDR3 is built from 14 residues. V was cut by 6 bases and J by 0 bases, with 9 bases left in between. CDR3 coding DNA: TGTGCCAGCAGGCAGTATTATAGCAATCAGCCCCAGCATTTT. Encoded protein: CASRQYYSNQPQHF.

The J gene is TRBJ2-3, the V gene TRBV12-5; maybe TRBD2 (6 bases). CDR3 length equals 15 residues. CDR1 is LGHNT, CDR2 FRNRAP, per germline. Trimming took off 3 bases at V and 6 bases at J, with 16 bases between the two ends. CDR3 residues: CASGFLPGRDDTQYF. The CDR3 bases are TGTGCTAGTGGTTTTTTGCCCGGGCGGGACGATACGCAGTATTTT.

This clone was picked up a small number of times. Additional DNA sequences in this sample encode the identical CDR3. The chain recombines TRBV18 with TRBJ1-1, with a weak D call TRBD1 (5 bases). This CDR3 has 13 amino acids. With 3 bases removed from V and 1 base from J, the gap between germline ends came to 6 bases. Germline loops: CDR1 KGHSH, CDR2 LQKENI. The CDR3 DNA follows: TGTGCCAGCTCACCCCAGGGGAACACTGAAGCTTTCTTT. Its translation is CASSPQGNTEAFF.

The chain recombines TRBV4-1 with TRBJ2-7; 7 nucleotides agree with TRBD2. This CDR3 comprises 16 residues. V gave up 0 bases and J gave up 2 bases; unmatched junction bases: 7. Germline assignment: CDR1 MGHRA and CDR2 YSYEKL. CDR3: CASSQDGARGAYEQYF. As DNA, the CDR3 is TGCGCCAGCAGCCAAGACGGGGCTCGGGGGGCCTACGAGCAGTACTTC.

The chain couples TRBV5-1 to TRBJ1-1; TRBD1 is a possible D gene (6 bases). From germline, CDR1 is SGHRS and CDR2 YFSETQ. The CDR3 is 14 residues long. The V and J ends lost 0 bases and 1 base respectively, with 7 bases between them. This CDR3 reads CASSLGDTNTEAFF. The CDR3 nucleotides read TGCGCCAGCAGCTTGGGGGACACGAACACTGAAGCTTTCTTT.

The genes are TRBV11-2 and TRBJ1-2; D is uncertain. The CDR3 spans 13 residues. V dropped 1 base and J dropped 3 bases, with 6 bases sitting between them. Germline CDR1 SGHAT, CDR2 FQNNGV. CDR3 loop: CASSLGVDYGYTF. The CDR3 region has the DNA TGTGCCAGCAGCTTAGGAGTGGACTATGGCTACACCTTC.

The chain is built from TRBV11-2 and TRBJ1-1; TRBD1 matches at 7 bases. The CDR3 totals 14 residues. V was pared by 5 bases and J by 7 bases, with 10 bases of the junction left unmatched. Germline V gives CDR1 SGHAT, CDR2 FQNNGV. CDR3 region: CASSPGQLNGEAFF. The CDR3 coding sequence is TGTGCCAGCAGCCCGGGACAGTTGAACGGTGAAGCTTTCTTT.

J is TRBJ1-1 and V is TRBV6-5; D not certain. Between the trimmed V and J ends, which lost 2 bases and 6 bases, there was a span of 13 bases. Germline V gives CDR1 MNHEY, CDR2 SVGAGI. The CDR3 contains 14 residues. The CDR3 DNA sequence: TGTGCCAGCAGTTACAGTCCCCGGGAGGCTGAAGCTTTCTTT. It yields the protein CASSYSPREAEAFF.

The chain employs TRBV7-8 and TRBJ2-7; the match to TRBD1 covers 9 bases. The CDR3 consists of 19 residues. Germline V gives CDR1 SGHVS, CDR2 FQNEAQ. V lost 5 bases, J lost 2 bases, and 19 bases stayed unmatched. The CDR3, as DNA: TGTGCCAGCAGCCAAATTGGCGGGACAGGGTTCGGGGCGGCCTACGAGCAGTACTTC. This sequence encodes CASSQIGGTGFGAAYEQYF.

The CDR3 sequence: CASSLADRFYNEQFF. CDR3 coding DNA: TGTGCCAGCAGCTTAGCCGACAGGTTCTACAATGAGCAGTTCTTC. The chain combines TRBV11-2 with TRBJ2-1; D might be TRBD1 (6 bases). This CDR3 comprises 15 residues. Trimming removed 1 base from V and 3 bases from J, with 10 bases in between. The germline CDR1 and CDR2 sequences are SGHAT and FQNNGV.

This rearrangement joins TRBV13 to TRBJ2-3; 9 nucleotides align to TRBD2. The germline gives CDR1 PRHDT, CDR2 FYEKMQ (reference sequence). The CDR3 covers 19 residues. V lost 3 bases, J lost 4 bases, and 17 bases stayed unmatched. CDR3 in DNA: TGTGCCAGCAGCTTCGGCGGGGGGGATAAATACAGCAGGCCAGATACGCAGTATTTT. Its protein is CASSFGGGDKYSRPDTQYF.

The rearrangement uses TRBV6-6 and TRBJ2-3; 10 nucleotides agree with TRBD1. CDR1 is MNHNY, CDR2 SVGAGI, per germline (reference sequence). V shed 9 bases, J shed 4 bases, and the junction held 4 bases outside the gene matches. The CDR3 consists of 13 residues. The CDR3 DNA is TGTGCCAGTCGACAGGGGGCTGCAGATACGCAGTATTTT. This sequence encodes CASRQGAADTQYF.

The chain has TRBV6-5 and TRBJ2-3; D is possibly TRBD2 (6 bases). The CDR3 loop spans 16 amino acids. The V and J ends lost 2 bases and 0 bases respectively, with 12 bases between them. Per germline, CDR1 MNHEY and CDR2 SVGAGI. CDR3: CASSYVAVSSTDTQYF. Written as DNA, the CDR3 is TGTGCCAGCAGTTACGTAGCGGTTTCTAGCACAGATACGCAGTATTTT.

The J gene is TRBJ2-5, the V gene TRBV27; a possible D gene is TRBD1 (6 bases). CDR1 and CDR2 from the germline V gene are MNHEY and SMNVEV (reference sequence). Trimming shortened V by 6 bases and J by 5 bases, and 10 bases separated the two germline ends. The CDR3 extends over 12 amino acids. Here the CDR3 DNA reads TGTGCCAGCAGGGGGGCCCGGGAGACCCAGTACTTC. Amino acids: CASRGARETQYF.

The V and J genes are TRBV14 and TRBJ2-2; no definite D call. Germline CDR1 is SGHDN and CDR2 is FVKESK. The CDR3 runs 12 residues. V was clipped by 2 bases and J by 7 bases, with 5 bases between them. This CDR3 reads CASSQYFGELFF. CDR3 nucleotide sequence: TGTGCCAGCAGCCAATATTTCGGGGAGCTGTTTTTT.

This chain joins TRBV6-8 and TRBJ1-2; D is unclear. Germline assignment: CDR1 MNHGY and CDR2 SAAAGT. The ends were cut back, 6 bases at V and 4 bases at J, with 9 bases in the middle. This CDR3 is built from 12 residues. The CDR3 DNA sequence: TGTGCCAGCAGCCCGTGTCTCTATGGCTACACCTTC. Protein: CASSPCLYGYTF.

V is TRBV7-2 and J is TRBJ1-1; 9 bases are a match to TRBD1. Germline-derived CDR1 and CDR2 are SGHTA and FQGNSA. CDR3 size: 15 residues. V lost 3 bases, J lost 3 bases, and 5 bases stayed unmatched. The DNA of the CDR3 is TGTGCCAGCAGCTTCCCGGGACAGGGACACACTGAAGCTTTCTTT. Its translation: CASSFPGQGHTEAFF.

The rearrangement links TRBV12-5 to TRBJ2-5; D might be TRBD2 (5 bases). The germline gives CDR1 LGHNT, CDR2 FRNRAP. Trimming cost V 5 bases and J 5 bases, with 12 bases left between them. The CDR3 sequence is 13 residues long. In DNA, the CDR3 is TGTGCTAGTGGTCCTACTGGACTGGAGACCCAGTACTTC. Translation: CASGPTGLETQYF.

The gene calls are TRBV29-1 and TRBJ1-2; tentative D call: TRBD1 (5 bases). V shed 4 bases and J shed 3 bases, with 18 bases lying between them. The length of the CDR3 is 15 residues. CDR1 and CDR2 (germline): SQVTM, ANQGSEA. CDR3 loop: CSVGRQHQWDYGYTF. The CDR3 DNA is TGCAGCGTTGGAAGACAGCACCAGTGGGACTATGGCTACACCTTC.

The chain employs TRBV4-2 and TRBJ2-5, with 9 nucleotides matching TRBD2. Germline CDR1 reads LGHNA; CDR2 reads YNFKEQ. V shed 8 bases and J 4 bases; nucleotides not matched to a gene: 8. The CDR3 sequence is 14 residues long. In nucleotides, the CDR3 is TGTGCCAGCGGGGGACTAGCAGGATCAGAGACCCAGTACTTC. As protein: CASGGLAGSETQYF.

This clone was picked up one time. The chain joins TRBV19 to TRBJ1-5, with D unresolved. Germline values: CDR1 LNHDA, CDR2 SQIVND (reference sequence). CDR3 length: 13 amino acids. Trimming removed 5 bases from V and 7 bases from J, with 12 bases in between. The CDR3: CASSGWGGQPQHF. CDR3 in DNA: TGTGCCAGTAGTGGGTGGGGAGGCCAGCCCCAGCATTTT. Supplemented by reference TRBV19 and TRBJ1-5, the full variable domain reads DGGITQSPKYLFRKEGQNVTLSCEQNLNHDAMYWYRQDPGQGLRLIYYSQIVNDFQKGDIAEGYSVSREKKESFPLTVTSAQKNPTAFYLCASSGWGGQPQHFGDGTRLSIL.